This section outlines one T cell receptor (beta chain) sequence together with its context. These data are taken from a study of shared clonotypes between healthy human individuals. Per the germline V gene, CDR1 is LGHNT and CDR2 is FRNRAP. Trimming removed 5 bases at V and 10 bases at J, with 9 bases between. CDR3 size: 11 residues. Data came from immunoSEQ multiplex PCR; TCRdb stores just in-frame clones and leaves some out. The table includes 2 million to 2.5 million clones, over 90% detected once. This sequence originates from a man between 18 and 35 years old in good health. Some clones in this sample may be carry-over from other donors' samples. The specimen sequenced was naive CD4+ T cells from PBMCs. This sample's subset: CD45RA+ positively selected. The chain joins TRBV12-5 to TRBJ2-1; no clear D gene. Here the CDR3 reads CASGPPGEQFF. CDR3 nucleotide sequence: TGTGCTAGTGGTCCCCCCGGGGAGCAGTTCTTC.